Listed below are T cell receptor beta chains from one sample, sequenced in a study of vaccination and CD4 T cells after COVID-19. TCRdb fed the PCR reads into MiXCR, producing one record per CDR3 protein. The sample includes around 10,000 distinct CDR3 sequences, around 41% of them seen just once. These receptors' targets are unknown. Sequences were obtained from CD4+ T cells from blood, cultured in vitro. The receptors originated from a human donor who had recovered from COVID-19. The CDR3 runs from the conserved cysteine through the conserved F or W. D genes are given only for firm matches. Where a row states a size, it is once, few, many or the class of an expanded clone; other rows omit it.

TGTGCCAGCAGCCAAGTCGGGGGGGACAGGGGGCCTTTCTTT	CASSQVGGDRGPFF	TRBV14	TRBJ1-1	few	TRBD1
TGTGCCAGCAGTGGGGACCTCAGGGGTGGCTACACCTTC	CASSGDLRGGYTF	TRBV6-1	TRBJ1-2	medium-sized	NA
TGTGCCAGCAGTCGGGAGGGTTTCTACGAGCAGTACTTC	CASSREGFYEQYF	TRBV6-1	TRBJ2-7	few	TRBD2
TGTGCCAGCAGCTTACAGACTATCTCTGGAAACACCATATATTTT	CASSLQTISGNTIYF	TRBV7-2	TRBJ1-3	few	NA
TGTGCCAGCATCGTTCCTTGCCCTTGCGAGCAGTACTTC	CASIVPCPCEQYF	TRBV7-9	TRBJ2-7	NA	NA
TGTGCCACCAGCAGCCGACAGGGCTCCTACGAGCAGTACTTC	CATSSRQGSYEQYF	TRBV15	TRBJ2-7	few	TRBD1
TGCAGTGCTAGTCGGGGCAATCAGCCCCAGCATTTT	CSASRGNQPQHF	TRBV20-1	TRBJ1-5	few	NA
TGTGCCAGCAGCTCAGGAGATACGCAGTATTTT	CASSSGDTQYF	TRBV11-2	TRBJ2-3	few	NA
TGCAGTGCTAGAGATATGAGGTCGGATAATCAGCCCCAGCATTTT	CSARDMRSDNQPQHF	TRBV20-1	TRBJ1-5	NA	NA
TGTGCCAGCAGTTTAGCCAGACTGCGGGCCGAAGCTTTCTTT	CASSLARLRAEAFF	TRBV12-3/TRBV12-4	TRBJ1-1	few	NA
TGTGCCAGCAGCTCAGCCGGGAGGGGGCGAGAGACCCAGTACTTC	CASSSAGRGRETQYF	TRBV7-9	TRBJ2-5	few	NA
TGTGCCAGTAGTTACCGCACCCTGGACAGGGGTGGTGGCTACACCTTC	CASSYRTLDRGGGYTF	TRBV19	TRBJ1-2	medium-sized	TRBD1
TGCCAAGGGGTAGACTCGAGGACAGATACGCAGTATTTT	CQGVDSRTDTQYF	TRBV20-1	TRBJ2-3	few	NA
TGCAGTGCTAGAGATTGGGCAGCTCAAAATGAAGCTTTCTTT	CSARDWAAQNEAFF	TRBV20-1	TRBJ1-1	NA	NA
TGTGCCAGCAGCTCCAGACAGGGACCCACGAATACGCAGTATTTT	CASSSRQGPTNTQYF	TRBV7-2	TRBJ2-3	NA	TRBD1
TGTGCCAGCAGTGTAAGGACCCAGTACTTC	CASSVRTQYF	TRBV2	TRBJ2-5	few	NA
TGTGCCAGCAGTCAACAATACGAGCAGTACTTC	CASSQQYEQYF	TRBV12-3/TRBV12-4	TRBJ2-7	few	NA
TGTGCCAGCGGGGCTCAGGGAGACTCTGGAAACACCATATATTTT	CASGAQGDSGNTIYF	TRBV2	TRBJ1-3	NA	NA
TGCGCCAGCAGCGACGGTGGGGACAGGAGGTCCTACGAGCAGTACTTC	CASSDGGDRRSYEQYF	TRBV5-1	TRBJ2-7	few	TRBD1
TGTGCCAGCAGTTACTTAGGGACAGGGTACCAAGAGACCCAGTACTTC	CASSYLGTGYQETQYF	TRBV6-5	TRBJ2-5	few	TRBD1
TGTGCCAGCAGTCCGAGGACAGGGGATTCACCCCTCCACTTT	CASSPRTGDSPLHF	TRBV12-3/TRBV12-4	TRBJ1-6	NA	TRBD1
TGTGCCAGTACCTCACCGGGGCAGGGTACTAACTATGGCTACACCTTC	CASTSPGQGTNYGYTF	TRBV19	TRBJ1-2	NA	NA
TGTGCCAGCAGCTTAGTTATGGGGGATGAGCAGTTCTTC	CASSLVMGDEQFF	TRBV11-3	TRBJ2-1	NA	NA
TGTGCCAGCAGGAGGAGCGGGGGGGAGAACACCGGGGAGCTGTTTTTT	CASRRSGGENTGELFF	TRBV2	TRBJ2-2	NA	TRBD2
TGCAGTGCTAGCCTCGCCCCGGGCTTAGGAAATCAGCCCCAGCATTTT	CSASLAPGLGNQPQHF	TRBV20-1	TRBJ1-5	NA	NA
TGCAGTGCTAGAGATGACAGGAAAGATCAGCCCCAGCATTTT	CSARDDRKDQPQHF	TRBV20-1	TRBJ1-5	NA	NA
TGTGCCAGCAGCTTAGGCAGGGAGTATGGCTACACCTTC	CASSLGREYGYTF	TRBV11-3	TRBJ1-2	NA	NA